These 20 T cell receptor beta chains came from one sample sequenced in a study of CD8 T cells in Susac syndrome (dated by TCRdb to between 2018 and 2020). The library was produced with the immunoSEQ multiplex PCR assay. RNA was extracted using the RNeasy kit, and roughly 0.45 to 1 microgram was reverse transcribed with random hexamers. TCRdb redid the processing of the public reads, applying fastp at Q25 and MiXCR, and retained in-frame beta chains. A single entry per CDR3 protein holds the most common genes and DNA from its merged rows. The sample table records about 120,000 distinct CDR3 sequences; around 94% of these occur just once. The top ten hold about 0.27% of the sample. The material sequenced was CD8+ T cells from PBMCs. The receptors come from a human donor with Susac syndrome.

The rearrangement links TRBV6-2 or TRBV6-3 to TRBJ2-1; 12 positions match TRBD2. The CDR3 length is 15 residues. After removal of 6 bases from V and 5 bases from J, the junction contained 5 bases not matched to a gene. Germline V gene data show CDR1 as MNHEY and CDR2 as SVGEGT. The CDR3: CASSSLAGGHNEQFF. Here the CDR3 DNA reads TGTGCCAGCAGCTCACTAGCGGGGGGTCACAATGAGCAGTTCTTC.

This clonotype was detected only once. The chain is built from TRBV29-1 and TRBJ2-1; no firm D call. The germline V and J ends were trimmed by 2 bases and 7 bases, with 12 bases remaining between them. The CDR3 totals 13 residues. Germline V CDR1 and CDR2: SQVTM, ANQGSEA. This chain's CDR3 is CSVESGVGNEQFF. The DNA for the CDR3 is TGCAGCGTTGAATCTGGCGTCGGGAATGAGCAGTTCTTC.

This chain joins TRBV21-1 and TRBJ2-1; TRBD2 was called by the table and not checked on the DNA. TRBV21-1 is an annotated pseudogene. The CDR3 totals 17 residues. CDR3 coding DNA: TGTGCCAGCGTCACTGGGCGGGGGACCCAATCCGACAATGAGCAGTTCTTC. It is translated as CASVTGRGTQSDNEQFF.

This clonotype has only one observation. The V and J genes are TRBV12-3 or TRBV12-4 and TRBJ1-2, with 7 bases aligning to TRBD1. With 4 bases clipped from V and 6 bases from J, the junction kept 5 bases outside the gene matches. The CDR3 loop spans 13 amino acids. The CDR3 spells CASSYTGVNGYTF. The CDR3 DNA is TGTGCCAGCAGTTATACAGGGGTAAATGGCTACACCTTC.

As to this clonotype: One end of the junction does not line up with germline, which may come from a read error. This rearrangement joins TRBV7-3 to TRBJ2-7; 12 nucleotides align to TRBD2. In germline, CDR1 is SGHTA, CDR2 FQGTGA. This CDR3 is built from 15 residues. The CDR3 protein is CASSLTSGGSHEQYF. CDR3 DNA: TGTGCCAGCAGCCTGACTAGCGGGGGCTCCCACGAGCAGTACTTC.

A single count supports this clonotype. The chain is built from TRBV20-1 and TRBJ2-3; D may be TRBD1 (6 bases). From germline, CDR1 is DFQATT and CDR2 SNEGSKA (reference sequence). CDR3 length: 14 amino acids. V gave up 8 bases and J gave up 1 base, with 16 bases separating them. As DNA, the CDR3 is TGCAGTCCAGCACTGGGGGCCGGCACAGATACGCAGTATTTT. Protein product: CSPALGAGTDTQYF.

The chain joins TRBV21-1 to TRBJ2-7; the table calls TRBD2, which could not be checked here. TRBV21-1 is annotated as a pseudogene. This CDR3 has 16 amino acids. CDR3 sequence: CASSNHGTPWENEQYF. For the CDR3, the DNA is TGTGCCAGCAGCAACCACGGGACTCCGTGGGAGAACGAGCAGTACTTC.

The rearrangement links TRBV10-1 to TRBJ2-5; 8 nucleotides match TRBD1. With 6 bases clipped from V and 6 bases from J, the junction kept 6 bases outside the gene matches. The V gene's germline CDR1 is WNHNN and CDR2 SYGVQD (reference sequence). The CDR3 sequence is 13 residues long. The CDR3 bases are TGCGCCAGCAGGCGGACAGGGAAGAAGACCCAGTACTTC. Translated, it gives CASRRTGKKTQYF.

V is TRBV10-2 and J is TRBJ2-2; no firm D call. This CDR3 is 14 amino acids long. The germline gives CDR1 WSHSY, CDR2 SAAADI. V shed 3 bases and J shed 6 bases, with 11 bases lying between them. Here the CDR3 DNA reads TGCGCCAGCAGTGACGGCCGGCTCCCCGGGGAGCTGTTTTTT. Its translation is CASSDGRLPGELFF.

The gene calls are TRBV6-5 and TRBJ2-7, with D tentatively TRBD2 (6 bases). Per the germline V gene, CDR1 is MNHEY and CDR2 is SVGAGI. The V end lost 6 bases, the J end lost 7 bases, and 10 bases lay between the germline ends. The CDR3 is made up of 11 amino acids. In DNA, the CDR3 is TGTGCCAGCAGGGTTGGACTAGAGCAGTACTTC. Translation gives CASRVGLEQYF.

J is TRBJ1-1 and V is TRBV4-1; D gene unclear. The germline V gene has CDR1 MGHRA and CDR2 YSYEKL. V was shortened by 1 base and J by 1 base, with 10 bases between the two germline ends. This CDR3 region has 15 residues. In DNA form, the CDR3 reads TGCGCCAGCAGCCAAGTGATCCGACGGAACACTGAAGCTTTCTTT. Its translation is CASSQVIRRNTEAFF.

The chain is built from TRBV29-1 and TRBJ1-2; 7 nucleotides line up with TRBD1. Germline loops: CDR1 SQVTM, CDR2 ANQGSEA. The CDR3 consists of 14 residues. V was pared by 8 bases and J by 6 bases, with 15 bases of the junction left unmatched. The CDR3 DNA sequence: TGCAGCATTAAAGCCGCCGGCAGGGGGAATGGCTACACCTTC. It is translated as CSIKAAGRGNGYTF. The whole variable domain, remainder taken from reference TRBV29-1 and TRBJ1-2, is SAVISQKPSRDICQRGTSLTIQCQVDSQVTMMFWYRQQPGQSLTLIATANQGSEATYESGFVIDKFPISRPNLTFSTLTVSNMSPEDSSIYLCSIKAAGRGNGYTFGSGTRLTVV.

This chain joins TRBV11-2 and TRBJ1-1; no clear D. V dropped 1 base and J dropped 1 base, with 7 bases sitting between them. Germline loops: CDR1 SGHAT, CDR2 FQNNGV. The CDR3 covers 14 residues. DNA for the CDR3: TGTGCCAGCAGCTTAGTCCCAGGGAACACTGAAGCTTTCTTT. Its protein is CASSLVPGNTEAFF.

The chain joins TRBV29-1 to TRBJ1-2; TRBD1 aligns across 7 bases. The length of the CDR3 is 11 residues. The germline V gene has CDR1 SQVTM and CDR2 ANQGSEA. J was trimmed by 4 bases and V by 6 bases; bases with no gene match: 2. The CDR3 here is CSVRQGYGYTF. CDR3 sequence (DNA): TGCAGCGTACGACAGGGCTATGGCTACACCTTC.

V and J are TRBV7-8 and TRBJ1-1; D uncertain. Trimming removed 4 bases from V and 3 bases from J, with 9 bases in between. The germline V gene has CDR1 SGHVS and CDR2 FQNEAQ. CDR3 length equals 13 residues. CDR3 bases: TGTGCCAGCAGCTCCGGTGCCTACACTGAAGCTTTCTTT. Its protein is CASSSGAYTEAFF.

This sequence joins TRBV12-3 or TRBV12-4 and TRBJ2-3, with D maybe TRBD1 (6 bases). CDR3 size: 15 residues. V lost 10 bases to trimming and J lost 1 base, with 18 bases between them. The CDR3 bases are TGTGCCACCCAGGGGCAAGGGGCCCGCACAGATACGCAGTATTTT. Its protein is CATQGQGARTDTQYF.

The gene calls are TRBV15 and TRBJ1-2; D unclear. V lost 7 bases and J lost 3, with 12 bases in between. The germline V gene has CDR1 LNHNV and CDR2 YYDKDF (reference sequence). The CDR3 extends over 13 amino acids. As DNA, the CDR3 is TGTGCCACCAAATCGGGCGCCGACTATGGCTACACCTTC. Amino acid sequence: CATKSGADYGYTF.

This clonotype was seen a single time. The chain employs TRBV30 and TRBJ1-5; D perhaps matches TRBD1 (6 bases). CDR3 length: 13 residues. V shed 1 base and J shed 11 bases, with 15 bases lying between them. Germline-derived CDR1 and CDR2 are GTSNPN and SVGIG (reference sequence). CDR3 amino acids: CAWSDGRGVAQHF. For the CDR3, the DNA is TGTGCCTGGAGTGATGGCAGGGGAGTGGCCCAGCATTTT.

Remarks on this clonotype: The germline gene is not matched at one end of the junction; a read error may be the cause. This rearrangement joins TRBV20-1 to TRBJ2-3; 11 bases fit TRBD2. Germline assignment: CDR1 DFQATT and CDR2 SNEGSKA (reference sequence). The CDR3 consists of 16 residues. CDR3 residues: CSAKNGTSGNTDTRYF. For the CDR3, the DNA is TGCAGTGCTAAGAACGGGACTAGCGGTAACACAGATACGCGGTATTTT.

The V gene is TRBV4-3, the J gene TRBJ1-4; D not certain. The V gene's germline CDR1 is LGHNA and CDR2 YSLEER. The CDR3 totals 16 residues. Trimming took 0 bases from V and 0 from J, leaving 8 bases between them. CDR3 in amino acids: CASSQDYRATNEKLFF. The CDR3 nucleotides are TGCGCCAGCAGCCAAGATTACCGAGCAACTAATGAAAAACTGTTTTTT.